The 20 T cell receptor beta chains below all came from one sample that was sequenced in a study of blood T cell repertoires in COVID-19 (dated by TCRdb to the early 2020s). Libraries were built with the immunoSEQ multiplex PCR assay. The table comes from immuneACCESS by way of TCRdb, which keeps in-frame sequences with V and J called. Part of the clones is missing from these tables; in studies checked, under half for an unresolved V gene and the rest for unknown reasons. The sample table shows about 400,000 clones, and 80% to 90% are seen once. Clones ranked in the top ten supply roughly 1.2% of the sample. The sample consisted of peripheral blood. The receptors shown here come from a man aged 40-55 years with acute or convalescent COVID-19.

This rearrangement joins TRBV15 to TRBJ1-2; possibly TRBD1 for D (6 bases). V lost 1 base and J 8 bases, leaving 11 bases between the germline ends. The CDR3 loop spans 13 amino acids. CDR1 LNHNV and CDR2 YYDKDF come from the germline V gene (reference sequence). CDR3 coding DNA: TGTGCCACCAGCAGAGGGGGACAAAGCGGCTACACCTTC. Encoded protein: CATSRGGQSGYTF.

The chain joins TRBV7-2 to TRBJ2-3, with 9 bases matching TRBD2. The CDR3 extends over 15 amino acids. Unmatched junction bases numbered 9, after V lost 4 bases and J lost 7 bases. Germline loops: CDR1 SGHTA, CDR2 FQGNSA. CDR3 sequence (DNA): TGTGCCAGCAGCTCTAGCGGGGACGCACTATATACGCAGTATTTT. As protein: CASSSSGDALYTQYF.

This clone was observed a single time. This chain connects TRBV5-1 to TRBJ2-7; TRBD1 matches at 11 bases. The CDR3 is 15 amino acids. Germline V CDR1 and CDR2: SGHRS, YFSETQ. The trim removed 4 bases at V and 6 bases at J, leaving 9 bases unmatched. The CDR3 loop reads CASSQIPGTGGEQYF. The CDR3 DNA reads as TGCGCCAGCAGCCAAATACCCGGGACAGGGGGCGAGCAGTACTTC.

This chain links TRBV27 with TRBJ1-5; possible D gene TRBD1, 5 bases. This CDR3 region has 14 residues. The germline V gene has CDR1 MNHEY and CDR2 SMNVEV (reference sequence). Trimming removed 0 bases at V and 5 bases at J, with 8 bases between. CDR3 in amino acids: CASSLSRGDQPQHF. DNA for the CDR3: TGTGCCAGCAGTTTATCCCGGGGGGATCAGCCCCAGCATTTT.

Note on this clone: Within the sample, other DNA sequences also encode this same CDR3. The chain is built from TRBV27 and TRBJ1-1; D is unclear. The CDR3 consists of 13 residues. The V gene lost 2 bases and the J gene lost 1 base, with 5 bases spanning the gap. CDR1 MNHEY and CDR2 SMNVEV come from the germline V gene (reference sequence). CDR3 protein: CASSLRRNTEAFF. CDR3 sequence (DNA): TGTGCCAGCAGTTTAAGGAGGAACACTGAAGCTTTCTTT.

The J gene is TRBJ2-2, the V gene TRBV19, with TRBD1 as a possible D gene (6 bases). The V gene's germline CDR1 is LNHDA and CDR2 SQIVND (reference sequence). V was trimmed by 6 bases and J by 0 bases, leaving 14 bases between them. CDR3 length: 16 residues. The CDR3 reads CASRIDRFTNTGELFF. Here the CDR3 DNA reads TGTGCCAGTAGGATCGACAGGTTCACGAACACCGGGGAGCTGTTTTTT.

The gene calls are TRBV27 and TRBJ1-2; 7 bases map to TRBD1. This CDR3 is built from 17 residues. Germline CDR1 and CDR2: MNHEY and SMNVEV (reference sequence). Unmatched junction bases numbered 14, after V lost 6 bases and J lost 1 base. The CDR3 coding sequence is TGTGCCAGCAGATTTCCCGGCAGGGGGACGGATAACTATGGCTACACCTTC. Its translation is CASRFPGRGTDNYGYTF.

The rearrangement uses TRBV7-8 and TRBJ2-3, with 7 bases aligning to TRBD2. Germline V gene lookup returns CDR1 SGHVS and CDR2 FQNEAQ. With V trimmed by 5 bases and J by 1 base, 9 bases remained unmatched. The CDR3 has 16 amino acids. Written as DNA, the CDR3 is TGTGCCAGCAGCCCCGATGGGGCGGGGGGCACAGATACGCAGTATTTT. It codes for CASSPDGAGGTDTQYF.

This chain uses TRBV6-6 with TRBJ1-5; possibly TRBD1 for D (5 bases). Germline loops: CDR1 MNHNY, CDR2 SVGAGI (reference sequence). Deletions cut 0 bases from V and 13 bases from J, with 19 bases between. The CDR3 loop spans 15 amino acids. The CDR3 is CASSYSTVVSHGQHF. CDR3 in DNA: TGTGCCAGCAGTTACTCGACAGTCGTGAGCCATGGGCAGCATTTT.

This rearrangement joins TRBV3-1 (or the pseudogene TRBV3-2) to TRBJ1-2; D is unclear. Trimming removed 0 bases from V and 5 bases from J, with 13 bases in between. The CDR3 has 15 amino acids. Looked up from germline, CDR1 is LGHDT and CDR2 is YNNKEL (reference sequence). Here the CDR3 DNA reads TGTGCCAGCAGCCAAGACCCCGGGGTGGGATATGGCTACACCTTC. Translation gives CASSQDPGVGYGYTF.

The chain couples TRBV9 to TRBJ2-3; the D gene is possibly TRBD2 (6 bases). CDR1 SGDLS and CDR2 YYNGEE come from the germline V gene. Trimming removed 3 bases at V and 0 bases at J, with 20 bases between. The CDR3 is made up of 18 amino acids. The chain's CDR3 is CASSEGRGYPTSTDTQYF. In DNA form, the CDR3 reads TGTGCCAGCAGCGAGGGACGGGGGTATCCCACTAGCACAGATACGCAGTATTTT.

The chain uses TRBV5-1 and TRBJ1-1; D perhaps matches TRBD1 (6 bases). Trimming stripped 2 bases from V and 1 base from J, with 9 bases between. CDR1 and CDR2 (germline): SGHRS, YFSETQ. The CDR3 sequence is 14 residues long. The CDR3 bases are TGCGCCAGCAGCTTCCAGGGGTGGAACACTGAAGCTTTCTTT. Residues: CASSFQGWNTEAFF. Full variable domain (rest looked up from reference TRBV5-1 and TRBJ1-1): KAGVTQTPRYLIKTRGQQVTLSCSPISGHRSVSWYQQTPGQGLQFLFEYFSETQRNKGNFPGRFSGRQFSNSRSEMNVSTLELGDSALYLCASSFQGWNTEAFFGQGTRLTVV.

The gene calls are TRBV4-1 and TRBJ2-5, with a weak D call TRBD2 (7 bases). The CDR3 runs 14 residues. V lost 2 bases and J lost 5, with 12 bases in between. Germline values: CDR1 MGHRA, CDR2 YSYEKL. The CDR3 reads CASSQQQGGETQYF. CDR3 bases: TGCGCCAGCAGCCAACAACAGGGAGGGGAGACCCAGTACTTC.

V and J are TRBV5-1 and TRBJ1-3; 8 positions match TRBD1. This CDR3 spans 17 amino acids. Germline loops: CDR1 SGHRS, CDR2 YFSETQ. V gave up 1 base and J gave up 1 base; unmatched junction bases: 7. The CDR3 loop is CASSLLGQGTSGNTIYF. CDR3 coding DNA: TGCGCCAGCAGCTTGTTAGGACAGGGAACGTCTGGAAACACCATATATTTT. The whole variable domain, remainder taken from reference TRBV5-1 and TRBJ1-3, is KAGVTQTPRYLIKTRGQQVTLSCSPISGHRSVSWYQQTPGQGLQFLFEYFSETQRNKGNFPGRFSGRQFSNSRSEMNVSTLELGDSALYLCASSLLGQGTSGNTIYFGEGSWLTVV.

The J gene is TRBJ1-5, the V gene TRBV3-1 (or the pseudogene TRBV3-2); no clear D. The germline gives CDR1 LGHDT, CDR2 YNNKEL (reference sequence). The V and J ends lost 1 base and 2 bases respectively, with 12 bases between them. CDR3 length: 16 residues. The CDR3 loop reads CASSQGSGYGNQPQHF. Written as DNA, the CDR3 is TGTGCCAGCAGCCAAGGGTCCGGGTATGGCAATCAGCCCCAGCATTTT.

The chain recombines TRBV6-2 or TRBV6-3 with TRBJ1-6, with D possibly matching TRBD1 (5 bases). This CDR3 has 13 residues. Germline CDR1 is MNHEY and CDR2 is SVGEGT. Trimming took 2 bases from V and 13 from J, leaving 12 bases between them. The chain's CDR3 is CASSYPLGGPLHF. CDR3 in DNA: TGTGCCAGCAGTTACCCCCTTGGGGGGCCCCTCCACTTT.

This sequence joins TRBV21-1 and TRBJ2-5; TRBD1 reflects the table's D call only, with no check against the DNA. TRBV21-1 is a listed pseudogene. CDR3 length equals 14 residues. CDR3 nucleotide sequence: TGTGCCAGCAGCAAAGTGTCAGGGCAAGAGACCCAGTACTTC. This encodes CASSKVSGQETQYF.

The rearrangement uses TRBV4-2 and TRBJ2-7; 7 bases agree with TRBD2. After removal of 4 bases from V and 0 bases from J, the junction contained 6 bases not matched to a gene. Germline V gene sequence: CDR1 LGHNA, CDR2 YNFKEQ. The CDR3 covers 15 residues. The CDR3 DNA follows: TGTGCCAGCAGCCGTAGCGGGCCGAGCTCCTACGAGCAGTACTTC. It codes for CASSRSGPSSYEQYF.

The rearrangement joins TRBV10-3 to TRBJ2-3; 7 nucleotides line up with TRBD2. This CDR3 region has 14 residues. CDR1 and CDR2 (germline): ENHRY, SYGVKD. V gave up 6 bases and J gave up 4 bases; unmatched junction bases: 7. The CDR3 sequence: CAIRSGVGADTQYF. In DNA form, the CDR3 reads TGTGCCATCAGGAGCGGGGTAGGGGCAGATACGCAGTATTTT.

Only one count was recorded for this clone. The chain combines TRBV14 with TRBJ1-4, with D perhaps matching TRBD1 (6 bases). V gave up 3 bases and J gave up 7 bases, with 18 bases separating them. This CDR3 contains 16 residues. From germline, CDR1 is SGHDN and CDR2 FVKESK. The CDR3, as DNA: TGTGCCAGCAGCCAGGGAACAGGGTTTTCCTCTGAAAAACTGTTTTTT. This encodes CASSQGTGFSSEKLFF.